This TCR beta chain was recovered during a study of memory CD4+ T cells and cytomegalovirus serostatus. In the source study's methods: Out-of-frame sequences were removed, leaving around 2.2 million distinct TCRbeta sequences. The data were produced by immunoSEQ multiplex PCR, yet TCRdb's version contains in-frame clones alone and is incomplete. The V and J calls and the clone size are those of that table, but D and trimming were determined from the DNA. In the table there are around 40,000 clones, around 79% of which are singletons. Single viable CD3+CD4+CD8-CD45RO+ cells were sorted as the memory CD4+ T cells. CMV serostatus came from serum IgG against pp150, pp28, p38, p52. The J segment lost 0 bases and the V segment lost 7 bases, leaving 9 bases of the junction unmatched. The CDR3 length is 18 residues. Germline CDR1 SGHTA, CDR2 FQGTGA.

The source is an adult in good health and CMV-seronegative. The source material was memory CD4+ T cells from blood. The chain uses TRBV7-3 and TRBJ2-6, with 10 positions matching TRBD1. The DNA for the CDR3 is TGTGCCAGCACCCCGATGGGACAGGGGTTCTCTGGGGCCAACGTCCTGACTTTC. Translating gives CASTPMGQGFSGANVLTF.